This T cell receptor (beta chain) was observed in a study of cytomegalovirus exposure and HLA in healthy donors. TCRdb's table, derived via immunoSEQ multiplex PCR, lists solely in-frame clones and lacks some. The data show some 210,000 clones, with roughly 87% seen just once and roughly 2% held by the top ten. Germline V lookup: CDR1 MDHEN, CDR2 SYDVKM. CDR3 size: 15 residues. V was clipped by 10 bases and J by 5 bases, with 20 bases between them. With regard to this clone: The antigen is undetermined.

Findings and limits, study-wide: Rarity characterized most TCR sequences, yet some public TCRs appeared in many donors. Cytomegalovirus association was listed for about 150 TCR beta chains. Through in vitro validation, three CMV-associated chains were shown to be specific for CMV antigens.

The specimen was PBMCs. The sequence derives from a young woman in good health and CMV-seropositive. This chain uses TRBV28 with TRBJ1-4; a weak D match, TRBD1 (5 bases). CDR3 nucleotide sequence: TGTGCCACCTCACGAGGGGCCGGGGGGAATGAAAAACTGTTTTTT. Translating it yields CATSRGAGGNEKLFF.